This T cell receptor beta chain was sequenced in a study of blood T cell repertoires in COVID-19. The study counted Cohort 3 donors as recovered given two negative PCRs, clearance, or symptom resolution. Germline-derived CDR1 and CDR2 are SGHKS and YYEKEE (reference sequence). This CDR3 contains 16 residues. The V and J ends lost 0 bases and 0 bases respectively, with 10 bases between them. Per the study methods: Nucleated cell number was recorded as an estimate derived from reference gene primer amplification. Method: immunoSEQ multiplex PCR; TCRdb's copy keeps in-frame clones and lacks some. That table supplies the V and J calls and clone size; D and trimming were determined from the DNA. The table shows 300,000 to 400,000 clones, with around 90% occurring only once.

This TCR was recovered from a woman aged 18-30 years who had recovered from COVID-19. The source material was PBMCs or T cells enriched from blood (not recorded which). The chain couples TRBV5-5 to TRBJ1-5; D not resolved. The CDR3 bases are TGTGCCAGCAGCTTGGAGAGGGTATTTAGCAATCAGCCCCAGCATTTT. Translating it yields CASSLERVFSNQPQHF.